This is a list of T cell receptor beta chains from one sample in a study of STAT5B mutations in CD4+ large granular lymphocyte leukemia. Sequencing was performed with immunoSEQ multiplex PCR; in TCRdb, only in-frame clones are kept and a portion is missing. The table has under 2,500 clones, around 87% seen once. Sequencing was carried out using PBMCs. Receptor source: an older woman with CD4+ T-cell large granular lymphocyte leukemia. Both conserved end residues are part of each CDR3. Fields, in order: V gene, J gene, CDR3 protein.

v_gene: TRBV6-6
j_gene: TRBJ1-1
CDR3aa: CASRGPAEGTEAFF

v_gene: TRBV11-2
j_gene: TRBJ2-1
CDR3aa: CASSLGQYNEQFF

v_gene: TRBV5-8
j_gene: TRBJ2-4
CDR3aa: CASSARTSGGALAKNIQYF

v_gene: TRBV7-7
j_gene: TRBJ1-3
CDR3aa: CASSLSLNSGNTIYF

v_gene: TRBV7-2
j_gene: TRBJ2-2
CDR3aa: CASSFRWDSTGELFF

v_gene: TRBV2
j_gene: TRBJ2-7
CDR3aa: CASSAQGFDEQYF

v_gene: TRBV2
j_gene: TRBJ1-1
CDR3aa: CASIGPGTGRKTEAFF

v_gene: TRBV30
j_gene: TRBJ2-7
CDR3aa: CAWSVKGGSEQYF

v_gene: TRBV4-1
j_gene: TRBJ1-5
CDR3aa: CASSQDGTGHQPQHF

v_gene: TRBV27
j_gene: TRBJ2-1
CDR3aa: CASRLAGRGDEQFF

v_gene: TRBV5-1
j_gene: TRBJ1-2
CDR3aa: CASSFAGGDYGYTF

v_gene: TRBV19
j_gene: TRBJ1-2
CDR3aa: CASRFAGNVPYGYTF

v_gene: TRBV11-2
j_gene: TRBJ2-7
CDR3aa: CASSSTETYEQYF

v_gene: TRBV15
j_gene: TRBJ1-2
CDR3aa: CATSRRSPGADYTF

v_gene: TRBV28
j_gene: TRBJ1-2
CDR3aa: CASTHRAGVGNGYTF

v_gene: TRBV28
j_gene: TRBJ1-1
CDR3aa: CASWWAGGRIGTEAFF

v_gene: TRBV4-1
j_gene: TRBJ2-7
CDR3aa: CASSLAPQGYEQYF

v_gene: TRBV6-1
j_gene: TRBJ1-2
CDR3aa: CASRPTGSYGYTF

v_gene: TRBV15
j_gene: TRBJ1-5
CDR3aa: CATSRDRVGQPQHF

v_gene: TRBV4-1
j_gene: TRBJ1-5
CDR3aa: CASSQFGQPQHF

v_gene: TRBV7-3
j_gene: TRBJ2-1
CDR3aa: CASSLGMGTEQFF

v_gene: TRBV7-2
j_gene: TRBJ2-4
CDR3aa: CASSLGLAGDIQYF

v_gene: TRBV28
j_gene: TRBJ2-7
CDR3aa: CASSRTGESYEQYF

v_gene: TRBV18
j_gene: TRBJ1-4
CDR3aa: CASSPRGNEKLFF

v_gene: TRBV5-1
j_gene: TRBJ1-1
CDR3aa: CASVAGGNEAFF

v_gene: TRBV11-3
j_gene: TRBJ2-1
CDR3aa: CASSSGTGSYNEQFF

v_gene: TRBV6-7
j_gene: TRBJ2-7
CDR3aa: CASSYSGTGGGLFYEQYF

v_gene: TRBV9
j_gene: TRBJ2-5
CDR3aa: CASSLQEGETQYF

v_gene: TRBV28
j_gene: TRBJ1-5
CDR3aa: CASIMVYSNQPQHF

v_gene: TRBV6-1
j_gene: TRBJ1-1
CDR3aa: CATCGVMGGATEAFF

v_gene: TRBV6-1
j_gene: TRBJ1-2
CDR3aa: CASSDKGAGHGYTF

v_gene: TRBV29-1
j_gene: TRBJ1-4
CDR3aa: CSVARDAGEKLFF

v_gene: TRBV6-1
j_gene: TRBJ1-2
CDR3aa: CASSLQGGYGYTF

v_gene: TRBV6-1
j_gene: TRBJ1-1
CDR3aa: CASSEATTNAFF

v_gene: TRBV5-4
j_gene: TRBJ2-1
CDR3aa: CASSFSGGSYNEQFF

v_gene: TRBV5-5
j_gene: TRBJ1-2
CDR3aa: CASRRDTNYGYTF

v_gene: TRBV6-4
j_gene: TRBJ2-1
CDR3aa: CASSEQGGLNEQFF

v_gene: TRBV6-5
j_gene: TRBJ1-2
CDR3aa: CASSWGTGLEHGYTF

v_gene: TRBV9
j_gene: TRBJ2-1
CDR3aa: CASSAQGGRDEQFF

v_gene: TRBV5-1
j_gene: TRBJ2-5
CDR3aa: CASSTDPGLAGLNNF

v_gene: TRBV18
j_gene: TRBJ1-2
CDR3aa: CASSPAGQVNYGYTF

v_gene: TRBV18
j_gene: TRBJ2-2
CDR3aa: CASSETGELFF